This TCR beta chain was captured by sequencing in a study of post-analysis software for immune sequencing data. Study overall: As for disease course, relapsing-remitting, secondary progressive and progressive-relapsing multiple sclerosis were all included. The study, taken as a whole, reports: Elevated frequency relative to controls characterized several TRBV segments in patients, TRBV5-6, TRBV5-1 and TRBV20-1 among them. Analysis by F measure revealed that same-batch samples clustered strongly together. Multiple sclerosis was associated with a significant reduction in normalized Chao1 diversity relative to controls.

Comments on this clonotype: Its matching antigen is unknown.

The V gene's germline CDR1 is SGHRS and CDR2 YFSETQ. This CDR3 comprises 16 residues. V lost 0 bases and J 2 bases, leaving 13 bases between the germline ends. Unique molecular identifiers featured in each of the TCR beta cDNA libraries. Some 500,000 cDNA molecules were obtained per 1 to 10 million input T cells. TCRdb reanalysed the PCR reads using MiXCR and keeps one entry per CDR3 protein. The sample has hundreds of thousands of distinct CDR3 sequences; 55% to 60% are singletons. The TCR sequence derives from a girl aged 2-15 years with multiple sclerosis. The chain links TRBV5-1 to TRBJ2-3; the D is unclear. The sample consisted of blood. CDR3 coding DNA: TGCGCCAGCAGCTTGGCCGGCGCCTCCTACACAGATACGCAGTATTTT. Translating gives CASSLAGASYTDTQYF.